This is a list of T cell receptor beta chains from one sample in a study of blood T cell repertoires in COVID-19. Libraries were prepared by immunoSEQ multiplex PCR; TCRdb keeps only in-frame clonotypes and omits some of them. The sample records around 240,000 clones, approximately 83% being singletons. Sequencing was carried out using PBMCs or T cells enriched from blood (not recorded which). The source is a woman in her forties or fifties who had recovered from COVID-19. The CDR3 runs from the conserved cysteine through the conserved F or W. The order of the fields is clone size, D gene, V gene, J gene, CDR3 protein, CDR3 DNA. D genes are given only for firm matches. Size is stated for part of the rows, as once, few or many counts, or as a class when the clone is expanded.

size: .; D: .; V: TRBV3-1/TRBV3-2; J: TRBJ2-7; CDR3: CASSYSGPSYEQYF; DNA: TGTGCCAGCAGCTACTCAGGGCCCTCCTACGAGCAGTACTTC
size: once; D: .; V: TRBV30; J: TRBJ2-3; CDR3: CAWSITRDTQYF; DNA: TGTGCCTGGAGTATAACAAGAGATACGCAGTATTTT
size: .; D: .; V: TRBV3-1/TRBV3-2; J: TRBJ1-4; CDR3: CASSTGGRDRYEKLFF; DNA: TGTGCCAGCAGTACAGGAGGGCGGGATCGTTATGAAAAACTGTTTTTT
size: .; D: TRBD1; V: TRBV7-2; J: TRBJ1-1; CDR3: CASSYRTGNTEAFF; DNA: TGTGCCAGCAGCTACCGGACAGGGAACACTGAAGCTTTCTTT
size: .; D: .; V: TRBV7-9; J: TRBJ1-2; CDR3: CASGSGEGGYTF; DNA: TGTGCCAGCGGTTCAGGGGAGGGTGGCTACACCTTC
size: .; D: .; V: TRBV27; J: TRBJ2-7; CDR3: CASSLVLQGSEQYF; DNA: TGTGCCAGCAGTTTGGTCTTACAGGGCTCCGAGCAGTACTTC
size: .; D: .; V: TRBV10-3; J: TRBJ1-1; CDR3: CAISDSGTPNTEAFF; DNA: TGTGCCATCAGTGATTCCGGGACACCGAACACTGAAGCTTTCTTT
size: .; D: TRBD2; V: TRBV28; J: TRBJ2-1; CDR3: CASSASGRGVNEQFF; DNA: TGTGCCAGCAGTGCGAGCGGGAGAGGGGTGAATGAGCAGTTCTTC
size: once; D: TRBD1; V: TRBV2; J: TRBJ1-1; CDR3: CASSEPRVRQGRSTEAFF; DNA: TGTGCCAGCAGTGAACCACGCGTTAGACAGGGAAGGAGCACTGAAGCTTTCTTT
size: .; D: .; V: TRBV9; J: TRBJ2-2; CDR3: CASSVGGTSTGELFF; DNA: TGTGCCAGCAGCGTGGGGGGTACGAGCACCGGGGAGCTGTTTTTT
size: .; D: TRBD1; V: TRBV28; J: TRBJ1-5; CDR3: CASSLRDRGLDQPQHF; DNA: TGTGCCAGCAGTTTACGGGACAGGGGGCTCGATCAGCCCCAGCATTTT
size: .; D: .; V: TRBV2; J: TRBJ1-5; CDR3: CASSVRQGNQPQHF; DNA: TGTGCCAGCAGTGTTCGGCAGGGGAACCAGCCCCAGCATTTT
size: .; D: .; V: TRBV7-9; J: TRBJ1-3; CDR3: CASSRPGGNSGNTIYF; DNA: TGTGCCAGCAGCCGTCCGGGGGGTAATTCCGGAAACACCATATATTTT
size: .; D: .; V: TRBV7-9; J: TRBJ1-1; CDR3: CASSLSRDTEAFF; DNA: TGTGCCAGCAGCTTAAGCAGGGACACTGAAGCTTTCTTT
size: .; D: TRBD1; V: TRBV6-6; J: TRBJ2-7; CDR3: CASSNTGGGEQYF; DNA: TGTGCCAGCAGTAACACAGGGGGCGGTGAGCAGTACTTC
size: .; D: .; V: TRBV5-1; J: TRBJ1-1; CDR3: CASSFGQLNTEAFF; DNA: TGCGCCAGCAGCTTTGGACAGTTGAACACTGAAGCTTTCTTT
size: once; D: .; V: TRBV13; J: TRBJ1-5; CDR3: CASRAEYSNQPQHF; DNA: TGTGCCAGCAGAGCGGAATATAGCAATCAGCCCCAGCATTTT
size: few; D: TRBD2; V: TRBV28; J: TRBJ2-3; CDR3: CASSLWVRTSGETDTQYF; DNA: TGTGCCAGCAGTTTATGGGTGCGGACTAGTGGTGAGACAGATACGCAGTATTTT
size: .; D: .; V: TRBV27; J: TRBJ1-5; CDR3: CASSLGGGSNQPQHF; DNA: TGTGCCAGCAGTTTAGGCGGGGGAAGCAATCAGCCCCAGCATTTT
size: few; D: TRBD1; V: TRBV27; J: TRBJ2-7; CDR3: CASSYLTGGYEQYF; DNA: TGTGCCAGCAGTTATTTGACAGGGGGATACGAGCAGTACTTC
size: .; D: .; V: TRBV6-5; J: TRBJ2-1; CDR3: CASRSLDEQFF; DNA: TGTGCCAGCAGGAGTCTCGATGAGCAGTTCTTC
size: .; D: .; V: TRBV19; J: TRBJ2-7; CDR3: CASSIERGYEQYF; DNA: TGTGCCAGTAGTATAGAGCGGGGCTACGAGCAGTACTTC
size: .; D: .; V: TRBV10-3; J: TRBJ1-1; CDR3: CANRGRGRTEAFF; DNA: TGTGCCAACCGCGGACGGGGGAGAACTGAAGCTTTCTTT
size: .; D: TRBD2; V: TRBV5-1; J: TRBJ2-7; CDR3: CASSLIAGSYEQYF; DNA: TGCGCCAGCAGCTTAATAGCGGGATCCTACGAGCAGTACTTC
size: .; D: TRBD1; V: TRBV6-6; J: TRBJ2-6; CDR3: CASSPGTGYHSGANVLTF; DNA: TGTGCCAGCAGTCCCGGGACAGGGTATCACTCTGGGGCCAACGTCCTGACTTTC
size: .; D: TRBD1; V: TRBV28; J: TRBJ2-7; CDR3: CASNRDRDYEQYF; DNA: TGTGCCAGCAACCGGGACAGGGACTACGAGCAGTACTTC
size: .; D: .; V: TRBV30; J: TRBJ1-6; CDR3: CAWSVGEGGSPLHF; DNA: TGTGCCTGGAGTGTAGGTGAGGGAGGGTCACCCCTCCACTTT
size: .; D: .; V: TRBV2; J: TRBJ1-2; CDR3: CASSGLRTELDGYTF; DNA: TGTGCCAGCAGTGGTTTAAGGACAGAACTTGACGGCTACACCTTC
size: .; D: .; V: TRBV20-1; J: TRBJ2-3; CDR3: CSASHRNTDTQYF; DNA: TGCAGTGCTAGTCACAGGAACACAGATACGCAGTATTTT
size: .; D: .; V: TRBV29-1; J: TRBJ1-2; CDR3: CLVENYGYTF; DNA: TGCCTCGTGGAGAACTATGGCTACACCTTC
size: .; D: .; V: TRBV7-2; J: TRBJ2-5; CDR3: CASSGWAGETQYF; DNA: TGTGCCAGCAGCGGTTGGGCGGGAGAGACCCAGTACTTC
size: .; D: TRBD2; V: TRBV5-1; J: TRBJ2-2; CDR3: CASSLAGPGTGELFF; DNA: TGCGCCAGCAGTCTAGCGGGACCCGGTACCGGGGAGCTGTTTTTT
size: .; D: .; V: TRBV19; J: TRBJ1-5; CDR3: CASSIVPGVSNQPQHF; DNA: TGTGCCAGTAGTATAGTGCCAGGGGTCAGCAATCAGCCCCAGCATTTT
size: .; D: .; V: TRBV19; J: TRBJ2-2; CDR3: CASSLIEWSGELFF; DNA: TGTGCCAGTAGTTTAATCGAGTGGAGCGGGGAGCTGTTTTTT
size: .; D: .; V: TRBV3-1/TRBV3-2; J: TRBJ2-7; CDR3: CPTSQRDSTEQYF; DNA: TGTCCCACCAGCCAACGCGACTCTACCGAGCAGTACTTC
size: .; D: .; V: TRBV28; J: TRBJ2-3; CDR3: CASGQMEGASFGDTQYF; DNA: TGTGCCAGCGGCCAAATGGAGGGGGCTTCCTTTGGAGATACGCAGTATTTT
size: .; D: .; V: TRBV27; J: TRBJ2-6; CDR3: CASTATGLISGANVLTF; DNA: TGTGCCAGTACCGCGACAGGACTTATCTCTGGGGCCAACGTCCTGACTTTC
size: .; D: TRBD2; V: TRBV29-1; J: TRBJ2-1; CDR3: CSVVLAGHTSSYNEQFF; DNA: TGCAGCGTTGTACTAGCGGGACACACAAGCTCCTACAATGAGCAGTTCTTC
size: .; D: TRBD1; V: TRBV27; J: TRBJ1-2; CDR3: CASSSTGNGYTF; DNA: TGTGCCAGCAGTTCGACAGGGAATGGCTACACCTTC
size: .; D: .; V: TRBV7-8; J: TRBJ2-1; CDR3: CASSPRTDNNEQFF; DNA: TGTGCCAGCAGCCCCCGGACAGATAACAATGAGCAGTTCTTC
size: .; D: TRBD2; V: TRBV27; J: TRBJ2-5; CDR3: CASSFAGAQETQYF; DNA: TGTGCCAGCAGTTTCGCGGGAGCACAAGAGACCCAGTACTTC
size: .; D: .; V: TRBV11-2; J: TRBJ2-5; CDR3: CASSSHGTSQETQYF; DNA: TGTGCCAGCAGCTCCCATGGGACATCACAAGAGACCCAGTACTTC
size: .; D: TRBD1; V: TRBV24-1; J: TRBJ1-5; CDR3: CATLAPDRGRGVALDCNQPQHF; DNA: TGTGCCACATTAGCCCCCGACAGGGGAAGAGGTGTTGCGCTGGATTGTAATCAGCCCCAGCATTTT
size: .; D: .; V: TRBV5-6; J: TRBJ1-4; CDR3: CASTSLVGANEKLFF; DNA: TGTGCCAGCACCTCCCTCGTCGGGGCTAATGAAAAACTGTTTTTT
size: .; D: .; V: TRBV27; J: TRBJ2-5; CDR3: CASSLFQGSGTQYF; DNA: TGTGCCAGCAGTTTATTCCAGGGCTCAGGGACCCAGTACTTC
size: .; D: TRBD1; V: TRBV2; J: TRBJ1-4; CDR3: CASSELTGVNEKLFF; DNA: TGTGCCAGCAGTGAGCTGACAGGGGTTAATGAAAAACTGTTTTTT
size: .; D: TRBD1; V: TRBV19; J: TRBJ1-1; CDR3: CASSTPGGPSNTEAFF; DNA: TGTGCCAGTAGTACCCCAGGGGGGCCTTCCAACACTGAAGCTTTCTTT
size: .; D: TRBD2; V: TRBV30; J: TRBJ2-7; CDR3: CAWSHTGLAGQEQYF; DNA: TGTGCCTGGAGTCACACGGGACTAGCGGGACAAGAGCAGTACTTC
size: .; D: .; V: TRBV6-5; J: TRBJ1-6; CDR3: CASREIGRSPLHF; DNA: TGTGCCAGCCGGGAGATCGGACGGTCACCCCTCCACTTT
size: .; D: TRBD2; V: TRBV28; J: TRBJ2-3; CDR3: CASSFLSGTGDTQYF; DNA: TGTGCCAGCAGTTTCCTTAGCGGGACTGGGGATACGCAGTATTTT
size: .; D: .; V: TRBV5-3; J: TRBJ1-2; CDR3: CARSRLITGNYGYTF; DNA: TGTGCCAGAAGCCGTCTTATTACAGGGAACTATGGCTACACCTTC
size: .; D: .; V: TRBV28; J: TRBJ2-7; CDR3: CASSTTRDSYEQYF; DNA: TGTGCCAGCAGTACCACACGTGACAGCTACGAGCAGTACTTC
size: once; D: TRBD1; V: TRBV11-2; J: TRBJ1-1; CDR3: CASSSELGTVNTEAFF; DNA: TGTGCCAGCAGCTCAGAACTAGGGACAGTGAACACTGAAGCTTTCTTT
size: .; D: .; V: TRBV5-1; J: TRBJ1-5; CDR3: CASSFTGDSNQPQHF; DNA: TGCGCCAGCAGCTTCACAGGAGATAGCAATCAGCCCCAGCATTTT
size: .; D: TRBD2; V: TRBV6-6; J: TRBJ2-3; CDR3: CASSYSGVAGTQYF; DNA: TGTGCCAGCAGTTACTCTGGGGTAGCGGGTACGCAGTATTTT
size: .; D: .; V: TRBV2; J: TRBJ2-1; CDR3: CASSRNLGTRGNEQFF; DNA: TGTGCCAGCAGCCGAAACTTAGGCACAAGGGGCAATGAGCAGTTCTTC